This TCR beta chain was identified in a study of human T cells and chemical hapten exposure. Across the study: Diphenylcyclopropenone was applied weekly to patients' scalps across the roughly 23-week study. General study points: Large CDR3 similarity clusters arose significantly more often from expanded TCRs than from controls.

Individual cDNA molecules had unique molecular identifiers attached to them by the library. TCRdb itself ran the RACE reads through MiXCR, one entry per CDR3 protein. Seen here are fewer than 200,000 distinct CDR3 sequences, approximately 31% observed once, and the top ten hold under 3%. Time point defined: pre-sensitization, week 0. Documented treatment: therapeutic diphenylcyclopropenone sensitization with weekly scalp DPC. With regard to this clonotype: The antigen remains unidentified.

The CDR3 loop spans 16 amino acids. The V and J ends lost 4 bases and 2 bases, in that order; junction bases with no gene match: 6. From germline, CDR1 is SGHTA and CDR2 FQGNSA. The receptor comes from a woman in her thirties with alopecia areata. Some clones in this sample may be carry-over from other donors' samples. The rearrangement joins TRBV7-2 to TRBJ2-3; 10 bases line up with TRBD1. Sequencing used whole blood, obtained in connection with sensitization to the hapten diphenylcyclopropenone (DPC). The CDR3 spells CASSSSTGGLTDTQYF. As DNA, the CDR3 is TGTGCCAGCAGCTCATCGACAGGGGGCCTCACAGATACGCAGTATTTT.